This T cell receptor (beta chain) is from a study of identical twins. Overall study findings and caveats: Invariant MAIT and iNKT cells may have partly biased zero-insertion analyses.

As to this clonotype: Antigen: not known.

TCRdb passed the 5' RACE reads through MiXCR, listing each CDR3 protein once. Altogether roughly 1.6 million distinct CDR3 sequences are present, less than 35% being singletons, with the ten largest covering more than 0.25%. This CDR3 region has 13 residues. Trimming removed 4 bases from V and 7 bases from J, with 13 bases in between. Germline V lookup: CDR1 SNHLY, CDR2 FYNNEI. The material sequenced was cord blood. This sequence joins TRBV2 and TRBJ1-2; D is unclear. The receptor was isolated from a newborn girl in good health. The CDR3 loop is CASSASGMAGYTF. CDR3 sequence (DNA): TGTGCCAGCAGTGCGTCAGGAATGGCTGGCTACACCTTC.